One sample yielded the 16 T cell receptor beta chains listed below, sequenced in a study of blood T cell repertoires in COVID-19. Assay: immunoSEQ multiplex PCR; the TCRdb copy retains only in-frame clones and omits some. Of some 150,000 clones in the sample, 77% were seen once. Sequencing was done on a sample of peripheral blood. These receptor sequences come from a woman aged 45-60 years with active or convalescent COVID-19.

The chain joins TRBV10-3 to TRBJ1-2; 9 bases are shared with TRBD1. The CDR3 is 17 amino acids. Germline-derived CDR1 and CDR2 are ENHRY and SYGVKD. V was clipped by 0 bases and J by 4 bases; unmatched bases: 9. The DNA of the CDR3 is TGTGCCATCAGTGAGTCGATTGGGACAGGGACCCTCTATGGCTACACCTTC. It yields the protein CAISESIGTGTLYGYTF.

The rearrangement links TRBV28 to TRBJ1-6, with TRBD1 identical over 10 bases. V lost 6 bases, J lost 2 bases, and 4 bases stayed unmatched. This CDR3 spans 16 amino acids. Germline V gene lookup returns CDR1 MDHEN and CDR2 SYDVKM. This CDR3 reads CASSRTGGPYNSPLHF. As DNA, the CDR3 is TGTGCCAGCAGCCGGACAGGGGGACCCTATAATTCACCCCTCCACTTT.

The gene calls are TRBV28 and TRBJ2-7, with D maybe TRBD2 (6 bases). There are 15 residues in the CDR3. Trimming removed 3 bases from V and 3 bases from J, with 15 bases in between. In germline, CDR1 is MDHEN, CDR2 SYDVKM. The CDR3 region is CASSLIGGVGYEQYF. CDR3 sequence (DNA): TGTGCCAGCAGTTTGATCGGGGGAGTTGGCTACGAGCAGTACTTC.

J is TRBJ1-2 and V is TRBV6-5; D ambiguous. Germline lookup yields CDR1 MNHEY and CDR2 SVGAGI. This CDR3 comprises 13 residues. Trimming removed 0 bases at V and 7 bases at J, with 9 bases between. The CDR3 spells CASSYSRERGYTF. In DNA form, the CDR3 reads TGTGCCAGCAGTTACTCGAGGGAACGTGGCTACACCTTC.

For the CDR3, the DNA is TGTGCCAGCAGCCGACAGGGGAACACTGAAGCTTTCTTT. Protein sequence: CASSRQGNTEAFF. The chain employs TRBV3-1 (or the pseudogene TRBV3-2) and TRBJ1-1; 7 bases are a match to TRBD1. The CDR3 has 13 amino acids. Germline CDR1 reads LGHDT; CDR2 reads YNNKEL (reference sequence). Trimming took 4 bases from V and 1 from J; bases not matched to a gene: 0.

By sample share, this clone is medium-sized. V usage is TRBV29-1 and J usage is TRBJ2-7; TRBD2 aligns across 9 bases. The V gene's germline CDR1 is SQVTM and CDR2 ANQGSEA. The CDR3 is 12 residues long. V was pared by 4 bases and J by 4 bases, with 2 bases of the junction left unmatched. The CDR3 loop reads CSVAAGGYEQYF. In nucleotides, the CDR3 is TGCAGCGTTGCAGCGGGAGGTTACGAGCAGTACTTC.

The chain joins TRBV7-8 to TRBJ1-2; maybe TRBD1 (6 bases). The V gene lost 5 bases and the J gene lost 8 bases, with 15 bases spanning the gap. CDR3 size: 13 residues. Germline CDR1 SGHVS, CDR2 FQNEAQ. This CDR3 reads CASSRETGRGYTF. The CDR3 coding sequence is TGTGCCAGCAGCCGGGAGACAGGACGAGGCTACACCTTC.

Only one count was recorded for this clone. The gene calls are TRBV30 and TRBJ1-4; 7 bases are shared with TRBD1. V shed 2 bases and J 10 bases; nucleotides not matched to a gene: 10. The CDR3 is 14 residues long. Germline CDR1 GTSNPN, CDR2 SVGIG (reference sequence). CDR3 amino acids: CAWSRPGTVGKLFF. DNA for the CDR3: TGTGCCTGGAGTCGCCCCGGGACAGTAGGAAAACTGTTTTTT.

Written as DNA, the CDR3 is TGTGCCAGCAGACTTAACACTGAAGCTTTCTTT. This encodes CASRLNTEAFF. The genes are TRBV2 and TRBJ1-1; D is ambiguous. This CDR3 has 11 amino acids. Germline-derived CDR1 and CDR2 are SNHLY and FYNNEI. V was trimmed by 6 bases and J by 2 bases, leaving 4 bases between them. The variable domain in full, with the rest retrieved from reference TRBV2 and TRBJ1-1, is EPEVTQTPSHQVTQMGQEVILRCVPISNHLYFYWYRQILGQKVEFLVSFYNNEISEKSEIFDDQFSVERPDGSNFTLKIRSTKLEDSAMYFCASRLNTEAFFGQGTRLTVV.

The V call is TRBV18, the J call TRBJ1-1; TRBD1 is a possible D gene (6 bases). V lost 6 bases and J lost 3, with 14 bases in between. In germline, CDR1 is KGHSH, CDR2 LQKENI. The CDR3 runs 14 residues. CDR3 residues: CASSQQGWDTEAFF. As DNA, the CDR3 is TGTGCCAGCTCGCAACAGGGATGGGACACTGAAGCTTTCTTT.

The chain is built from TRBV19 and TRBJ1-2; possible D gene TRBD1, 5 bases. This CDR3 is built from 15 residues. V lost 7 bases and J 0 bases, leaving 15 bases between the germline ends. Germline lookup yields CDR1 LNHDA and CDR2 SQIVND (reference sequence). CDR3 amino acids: CASKGTGSPNYGYTF. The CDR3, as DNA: TGTGCCAGTAAGGGGACTGGCAGTCCTAACTATGGCTACACCTTC.

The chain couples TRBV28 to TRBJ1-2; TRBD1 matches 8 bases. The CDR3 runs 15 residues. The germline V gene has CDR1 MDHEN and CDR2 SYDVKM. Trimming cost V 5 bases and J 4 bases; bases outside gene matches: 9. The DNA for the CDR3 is TGTGCCAGCAGTGAAGGGGCAGGGGGCCGCTATGGCTACACCTTC. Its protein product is CASSEGAGGRYGYTF.

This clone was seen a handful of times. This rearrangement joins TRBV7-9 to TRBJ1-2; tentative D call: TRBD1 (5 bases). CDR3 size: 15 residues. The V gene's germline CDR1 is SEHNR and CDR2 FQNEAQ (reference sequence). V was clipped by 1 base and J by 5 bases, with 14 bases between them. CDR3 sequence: CASSLVGQGVYGYTF. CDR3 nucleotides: TGTGCCAGCAGCTTAGTAGGTCAGGGCGTATATGGCTACACCTTC.

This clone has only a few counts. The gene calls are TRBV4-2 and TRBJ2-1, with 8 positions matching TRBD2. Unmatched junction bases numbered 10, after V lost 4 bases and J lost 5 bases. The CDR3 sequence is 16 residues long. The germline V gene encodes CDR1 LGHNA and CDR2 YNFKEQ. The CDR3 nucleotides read TGTGCCAGCAGCCCCACGGTGGCGGGGGGAGACAATGAGCAGTTCTTC. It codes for CASSPTVAGGDNEQFF.

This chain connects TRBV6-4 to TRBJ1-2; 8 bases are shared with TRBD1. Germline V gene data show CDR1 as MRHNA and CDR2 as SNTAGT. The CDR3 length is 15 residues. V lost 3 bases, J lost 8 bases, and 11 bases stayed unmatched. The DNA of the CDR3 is TGTGCCAGCAGTGAAAAAGGACAGGGACGAGGGGGCTACACCTTC. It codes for CASSEKGQGRGGYTF.

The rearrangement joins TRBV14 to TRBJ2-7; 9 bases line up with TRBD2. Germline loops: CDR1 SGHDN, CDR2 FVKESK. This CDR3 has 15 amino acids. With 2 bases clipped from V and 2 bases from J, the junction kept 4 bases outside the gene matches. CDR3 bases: TGTGCCAGCAGCCAACTAGCGGGGCCGACCTACGAGCAGTACTTC. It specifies CASSQLAGPTYEQYF.